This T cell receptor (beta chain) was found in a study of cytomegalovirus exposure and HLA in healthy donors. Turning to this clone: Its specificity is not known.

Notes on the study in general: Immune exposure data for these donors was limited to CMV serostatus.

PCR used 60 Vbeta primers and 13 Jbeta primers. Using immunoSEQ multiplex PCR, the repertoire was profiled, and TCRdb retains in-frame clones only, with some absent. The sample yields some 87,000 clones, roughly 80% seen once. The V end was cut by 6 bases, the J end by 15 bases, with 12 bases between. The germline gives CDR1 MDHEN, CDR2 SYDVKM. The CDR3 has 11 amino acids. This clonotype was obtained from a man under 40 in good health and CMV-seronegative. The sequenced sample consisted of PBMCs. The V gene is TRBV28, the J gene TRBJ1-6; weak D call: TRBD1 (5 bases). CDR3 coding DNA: TGTGCCAGCAGCCCCAGGGCAGGCCTCCACTTT. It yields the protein CASSPRAGLHF.